This T cell receptor beta chain came from a study of blood T cell repertoires in COVID-19. Turning to the study itself: The United States, Italy and Spain were the sources of the acute and convalescent COVID-19 samples.

CDR3 length: 14 amino acids. V dropped 4 bases and J dropped 4 bases, with 14 bases sitting between them. Germline V gene lookup returns CDR1 SGHRS and CDR2 YFSETQ. TCRdb keeps only in-frame clones here, not all; method: immunoSEQ multiplex PCR. The data contain just over 650,000 clones, 80% to 90% of them seen just once; the ten biggest clones take up under 0.3%. The receptor was isolated from a woman aged 18-35 years with acute or convalescent COVID-19. V gene TRBV5-1 combines with J gene TRBJ1-1, with D unclear. Input material: peripheral blood. The CDR3 sequence: CASSHQVEVTEAFF. The DNA of the CDR3 is TGCGCCAGCAGCCACCAAGTAGAAGTCACTGAAGCTTTCTTT.